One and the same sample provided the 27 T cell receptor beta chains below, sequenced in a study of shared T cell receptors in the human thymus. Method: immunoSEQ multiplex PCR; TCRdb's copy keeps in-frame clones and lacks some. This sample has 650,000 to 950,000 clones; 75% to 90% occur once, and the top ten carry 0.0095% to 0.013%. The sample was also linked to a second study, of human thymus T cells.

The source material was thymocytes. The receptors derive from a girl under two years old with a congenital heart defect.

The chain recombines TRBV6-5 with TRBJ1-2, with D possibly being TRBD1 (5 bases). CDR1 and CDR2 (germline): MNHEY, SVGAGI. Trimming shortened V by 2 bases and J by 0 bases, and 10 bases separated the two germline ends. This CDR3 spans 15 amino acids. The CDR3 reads CASSYTGEANYGYTF. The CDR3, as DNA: TGTGCCAGCAGTTACACGGGGGAAGCTAACTATGGCTACACCTTC.

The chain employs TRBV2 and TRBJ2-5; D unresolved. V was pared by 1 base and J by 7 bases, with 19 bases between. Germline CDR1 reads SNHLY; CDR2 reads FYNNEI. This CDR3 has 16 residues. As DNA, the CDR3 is TGTGCCAGCAGTGAAGGGGTCGGAGAAAGGAAAGGGACCCAGTACTTC. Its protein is CASSEGVGERKGTQYF.

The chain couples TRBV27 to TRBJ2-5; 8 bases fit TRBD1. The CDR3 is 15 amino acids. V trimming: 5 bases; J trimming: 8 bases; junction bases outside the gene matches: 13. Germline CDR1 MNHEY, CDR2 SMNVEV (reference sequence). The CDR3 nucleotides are TGTGCCAGCAGTGTAACCAAGACCACAGGGGGAACCCAGTACTTC. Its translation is CASSVTKTTGGTQYF.

CDR3 protein: CASSVVVELGGHYGYTF. As DNA, the CDR3 is TGTGCCAGCAGCGTAGTCGTGGAATTAGGGGGCCACTATGGCTACACCTTC. The rearrangement links TRBV9 to TRBJ1-2; 7 bases fit TRBD1. Germline CDR1 SGDLS, CDR2 YYNGEE. The CDR3 sequence is 17 residues long. J gave up 3 bases and V 0 bases, and 11 bases lay outside the gene matches.

The CDR3 bases are TGTGCCAGCAGTGATAGTCGGCAGGCCTATCAGCCCCAGCATTTT. Translated: CASSDSRQAYQPQHF. The V call is TRBV2, the J call TRBJ1-5; no reliable D call. The V and J ends lost 3 bases and 5 bases respectively, with 14 bases between them. This CDR3 has 15 residues. Germline-derived CDR1 and CDR2 are SNHLY and FYNNEI.

CDR3 region: CASSDAGGIYGYTF. The CDR3 DNA reads TGTGCCAGCAGTGATGCGGGGGGAATCTATGGCTACACCTTC. The V and J genes are TRBV2 and TRBJ1-2; the D gene is possibly TRBD1 (5 bases). V dropped 3 bases and J dropped 4 bases, with 12 bases sitting between them. This CDR3 contains 14 residues. CDR1 and CDR2 (germline): SNHLY, FYNNEI. Full variable domain (missing parts from reference TRBV2 and TRBJ1-2): EPEVTQTPSHQVTQMGQEVILRCVPISNHLYFYWYRQILGQKVEFLVSFYNNEISEKSEIFDDQFSVERPDGSNFTLKIRSTKLEDSAMYFCASSDAGGIYGYTFGSGTRLTVV.

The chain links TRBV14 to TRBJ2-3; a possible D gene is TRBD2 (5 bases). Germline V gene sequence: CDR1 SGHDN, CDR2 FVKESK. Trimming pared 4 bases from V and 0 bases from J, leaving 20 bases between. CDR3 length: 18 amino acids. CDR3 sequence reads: CASSRKELEGPSTDTQYF. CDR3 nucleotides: TGTGCCAGCAGCCGAAAGGAGTTAGAGGGCCCGAGCACAGATACGCAGTATTTT.

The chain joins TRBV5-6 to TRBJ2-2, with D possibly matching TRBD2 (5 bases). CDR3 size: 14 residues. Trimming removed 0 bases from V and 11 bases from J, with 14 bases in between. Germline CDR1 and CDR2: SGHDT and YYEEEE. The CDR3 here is CASSLAWDAGELFF. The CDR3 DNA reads TGTGCCAGCAGCTTGGCTTGGGATGCGGGCGAGCTGTTTTTT.

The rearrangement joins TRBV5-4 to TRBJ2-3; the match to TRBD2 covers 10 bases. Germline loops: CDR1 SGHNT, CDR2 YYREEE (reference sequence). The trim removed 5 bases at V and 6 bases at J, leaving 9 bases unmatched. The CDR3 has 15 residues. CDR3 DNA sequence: TGTGCCAGCAGTTTTAAAGCGGGGGGGGGTGATACGCAGTATTTT. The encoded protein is CASSFKAGGGDTQYF.

The CDR3 here is CASSASGGRNEQFF. The CDR3 bases are TGTGCCAGCAGTGCTAGCGGGGGCAGGAATGAGCAGTTCTTC. The chain employs TRBV6-5 and TRBJ2-1; 10 positions agree with TRBD2. CDR3 size: 14 residues. Germline loops: CDR1 MNHEY, CDR2 SVGAGI. Trimming at V came to 5 bases and at J to 7 bases, leaving 5 bases not matched to a gene.

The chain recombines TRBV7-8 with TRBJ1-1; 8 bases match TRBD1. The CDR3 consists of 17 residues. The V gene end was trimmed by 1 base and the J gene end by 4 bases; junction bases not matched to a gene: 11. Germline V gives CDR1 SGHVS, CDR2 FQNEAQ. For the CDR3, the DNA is TGTGCCAGCAGCTTAGGTCCCAAACAGGGGGATCGCACTGAAGCTTTCTTT. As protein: CASSLGPKQGDRTEAFF.

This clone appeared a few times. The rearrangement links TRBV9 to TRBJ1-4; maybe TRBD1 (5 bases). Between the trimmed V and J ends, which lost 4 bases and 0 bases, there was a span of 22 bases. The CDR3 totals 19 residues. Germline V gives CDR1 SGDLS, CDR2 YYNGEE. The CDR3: CASSPPRHRIRTTNEKLFF. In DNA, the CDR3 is TGTGCCAGCAGCCCCCCCCGTCACAGGATCCGAACAACTAATGAAAAACTGTTTTTT.

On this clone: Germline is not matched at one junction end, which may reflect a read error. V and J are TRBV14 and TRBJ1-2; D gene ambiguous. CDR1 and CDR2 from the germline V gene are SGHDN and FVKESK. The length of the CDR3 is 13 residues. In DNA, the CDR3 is TGTGCCAGCAGCGCAGAGTTGGGCTATGGCTACCCCTTC. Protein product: CASSAELGYGYPF.

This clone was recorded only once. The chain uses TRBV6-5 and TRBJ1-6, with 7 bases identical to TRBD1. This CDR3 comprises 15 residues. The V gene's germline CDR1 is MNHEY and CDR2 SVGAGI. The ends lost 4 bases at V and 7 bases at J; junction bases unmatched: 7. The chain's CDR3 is CASSSSGGPNSPLHF. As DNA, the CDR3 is TGTGCCAGCAGTTCGTCAGGGGGTCCGAATTCACCCCTCCACTTT.

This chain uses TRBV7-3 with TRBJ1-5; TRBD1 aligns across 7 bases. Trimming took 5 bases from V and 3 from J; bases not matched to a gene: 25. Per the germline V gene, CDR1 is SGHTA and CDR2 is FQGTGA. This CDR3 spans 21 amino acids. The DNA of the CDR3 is TGTGCCAGCAGCCACCTTCCGCCCTCAGACAGGGTGTTTGCCTCCAATCAGCCCCAGCATTTT. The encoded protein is CASSHLPPSDRVFASNQPQHF. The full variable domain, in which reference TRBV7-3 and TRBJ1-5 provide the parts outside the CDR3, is GAGVSQTPSNKVTEKGKYVELRCDPISGHTALYWYRQSLGQGPEFLIYFQGTGAADDSGLPNDRFFAVRPEGSVSTLKIQRTERGDSAVYLCASSHLPPSDRVFASNQPQHFGDGTRLSIL.

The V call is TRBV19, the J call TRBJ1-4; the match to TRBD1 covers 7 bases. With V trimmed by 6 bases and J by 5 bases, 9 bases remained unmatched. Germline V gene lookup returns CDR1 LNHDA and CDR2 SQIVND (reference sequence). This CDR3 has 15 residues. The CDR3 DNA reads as TGTGCCAGTAGCTTATTCCCAGGGGGGAATGAAAAACTGTTTTTT. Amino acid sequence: CASSLFPGGNEKLFF. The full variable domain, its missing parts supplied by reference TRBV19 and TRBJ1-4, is DGGITQSPKYLFRKEGQNVTLSCEQNLNHDAMYWYRQDPGQGLRLIYYSQIVNDFQKGDIAEGYSVSREKKESFPLTVTSAQKNPTAFYLCASSLFPGGNEKLFFGSGTQLSVL.

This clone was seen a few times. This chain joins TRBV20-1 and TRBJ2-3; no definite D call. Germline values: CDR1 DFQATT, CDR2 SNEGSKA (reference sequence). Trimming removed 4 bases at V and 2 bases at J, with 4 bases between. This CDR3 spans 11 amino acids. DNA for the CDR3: TGCAGTGCTAATAACACAGATACGCAGTATTTT. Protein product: CSANNTDTQYF.

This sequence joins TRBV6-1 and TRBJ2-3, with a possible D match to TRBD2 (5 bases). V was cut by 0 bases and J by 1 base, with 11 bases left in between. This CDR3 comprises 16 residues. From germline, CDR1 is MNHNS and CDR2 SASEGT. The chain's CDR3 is CASSEARLEGTDTQYF. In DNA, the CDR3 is TGTGCCAGCAGTGAAGCGCGCCTGGAGGGCACAGATACGCAGTATTTT.

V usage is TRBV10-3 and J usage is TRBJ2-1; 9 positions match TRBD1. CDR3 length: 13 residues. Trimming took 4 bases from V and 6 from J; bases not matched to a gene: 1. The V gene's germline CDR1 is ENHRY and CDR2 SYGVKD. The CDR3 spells CAISADRGNEQFF. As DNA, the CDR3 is TGTGCCATCAGTGCGGACAGGGGCAATGAGCAGTTCTTC.

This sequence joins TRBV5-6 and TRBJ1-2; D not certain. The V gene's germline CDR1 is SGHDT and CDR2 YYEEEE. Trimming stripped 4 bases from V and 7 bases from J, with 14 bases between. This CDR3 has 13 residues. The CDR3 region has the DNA TGTGCCAGCAGCCGGACGGGATCGGGTGGCTACACCTTC. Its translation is CASSRTGSGGYTF.

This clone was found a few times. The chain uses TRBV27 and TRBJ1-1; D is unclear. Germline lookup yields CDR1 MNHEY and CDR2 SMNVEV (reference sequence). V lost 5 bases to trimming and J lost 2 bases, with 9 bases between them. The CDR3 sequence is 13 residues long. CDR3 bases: TGTGCCAGCAGTCACACCCCTAACACTGAAGCTTTCTTT. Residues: CASSHTPNTEAFF.

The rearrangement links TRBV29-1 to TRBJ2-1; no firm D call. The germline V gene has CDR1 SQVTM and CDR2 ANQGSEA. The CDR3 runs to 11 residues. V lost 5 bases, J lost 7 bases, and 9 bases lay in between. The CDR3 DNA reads TGCAGCGTTCGGTCCCTTAATGAGCAGTTCTTC. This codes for CSVRSLNEQFF.

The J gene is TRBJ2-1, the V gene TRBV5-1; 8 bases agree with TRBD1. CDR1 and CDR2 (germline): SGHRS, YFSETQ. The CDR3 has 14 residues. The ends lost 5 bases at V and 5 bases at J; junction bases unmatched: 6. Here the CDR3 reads CASRLRTGNNEQFF. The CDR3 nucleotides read TGCGCCAGCAGACTAAGGACAGGGAACAATGAGCAGTTCTTC. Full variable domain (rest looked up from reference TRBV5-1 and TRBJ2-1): KAGVTQTPRYLIKTRGQQVTLSCSPISGHRSVSWYQQTPGQGLQFLFEYFSETQRNKGNFPGRFSGRQFSNSRSEMNVSTLELGDSALYLCASRLRTGNNEQFFGPGTRLTVL.

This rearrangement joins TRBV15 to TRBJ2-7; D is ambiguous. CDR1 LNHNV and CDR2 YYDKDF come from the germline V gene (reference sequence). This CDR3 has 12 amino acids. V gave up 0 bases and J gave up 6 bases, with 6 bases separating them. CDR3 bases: TGTGCCACCAGCAGAGATCTTATCGAGCAGTACTTC. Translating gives CATSRDLIEQYF.

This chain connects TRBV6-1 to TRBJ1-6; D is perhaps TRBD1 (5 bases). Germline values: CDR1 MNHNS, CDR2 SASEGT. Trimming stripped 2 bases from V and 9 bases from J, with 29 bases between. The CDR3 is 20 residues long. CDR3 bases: TGTGCCAGCAGTGAATCCCCCCTCCCAGGGCCCCTTCCCTCCCTTTCACCCCTCCACTTT. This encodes CASSESPLPGPLPSLSPLHF.

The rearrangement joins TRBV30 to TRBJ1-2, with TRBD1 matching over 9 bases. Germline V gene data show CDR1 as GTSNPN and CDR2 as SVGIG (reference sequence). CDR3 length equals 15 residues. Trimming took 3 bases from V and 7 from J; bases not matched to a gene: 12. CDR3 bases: TGTGCCTGGAGAAGGGACAGGGTCAAGTCGCGTGGCTACACCTTC. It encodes CAWRRDRVKSRGYTF.

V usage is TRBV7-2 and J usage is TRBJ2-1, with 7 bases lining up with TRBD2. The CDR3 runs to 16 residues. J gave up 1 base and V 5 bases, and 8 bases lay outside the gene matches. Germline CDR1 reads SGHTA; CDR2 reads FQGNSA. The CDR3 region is CASSTPGEGSYNEQFF. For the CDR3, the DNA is TGTGCCAGCAGCACCCCTGGGGAGGGGTCCTACAATGAGCAGTTCTTC. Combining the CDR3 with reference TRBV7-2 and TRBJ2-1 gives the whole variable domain GAGVSQSPSNKVTEKGKDVELRCDPISGHTALYWYRQSLGQGLEFLIYFQGNSAPDKSGLPSDRFSAERTGGSVSTLTIQRTQQEDSAVYLCASSTPGEGSYNEQFFGPGTRLTVL.